The 22 T cell receptor beta chains below come from one sample, sequenced in a study of molecular identifiers for immune sequencing clone quantification. TCRdb analysed the PCR reads with MiXCR anew, one entry per CDR3 protein. This sample has 300,000 to 400,000 distinct CDR3 sequences, with about 22% found just once. The sample consisted of naive CD8+ T cells from blood, with Jurkat cell RNA spiked in. Subset given: FACS-sorted CD8+CD4-CCR7+CD45RA+ naive T cells. These TCRs come from a human donor in good health. Some libraries in this study had Jurkat cell RNA spiked in.

This clonotype was counted only a few times. The chain recombines TRBV11-2 with TRBJ2-5, with a tentative D call TRBD1 (6 bases). This CDR3 is 15 amino acids long. V dropped 3 bases and J dropped 1 base, with 12 bases sitting between them. The germline CDR1 and CDR2 sequences are SGHAT and FQNNGV. This chain's CDR3 is CASSFWGQSQETQYF. CDR3 coding DNA: TGTGCCAGCAGCTTCTGGGGACAAAGCCAAGAGACCCAGTACTTC.

This clonotype was seen repeatedly, ten times or more. The chain recombines TRBV4-1 with TRBJ2-1; TRBD2 might be the D (6 bases). This CDR3 spans 17 amino acids. Trimming cost V 1 base and J 5 bases, with 18 bases left between them. Germline V gene data show CDR1 as MGHRA and CDR2 as YSYEKL. The CDR3 DNA reads TGCGCCAGCAGCCAAGTTGCTGTCGTGGTAGCGGACAATGAGCAGTTCTTC. Translating it yields CASSQVAVVVADNEQFF.

About this clonotype itself: An end of the junction does not agree with germline; a read error may underlie this. The chain employs TRBV30 and TRBJ1-5, with unresolved D. The V gene's germline CDR1 is GTSNPN and CDR2 SVGIG (reference sequence). This CDR3 spans 13 amino acids. The CDR3, as DNA: TGTGCCTGGAGTGTATCTAGGAATCAGCCCAAGAATTTT. Protein product: CAWSVSRNQPKNF.

The table lists this clonotype with a few counts. CDR3 bases: TGTGCCAGCAGCGCAACAGGGGGCGCTGACTACGAGCAGTACTTC. Amino acid sequence: CASSATGGADYEQYF. The rearrangement links TRBV7-6 to TRBJ2-7; 9 positions match TRBD1. Germline-derived CDR1 and CDR2 are SGHVS and FNYEAQ. V shed 5 bases and J 3 bases; nucleotides not matched to a gene: 8. The CDR3 runs 15 residues.

At least ten counts were recorded for this clonotype. V is TRBV5-1 and J is TRBJ2-3, with a possible D match to TRBD2 (6 bases). CDR1 and CDR2 from the germline V gene are SGHRS and YFSETQ. The CDR3 has 14 residues. V lost 5 bases and J lost 7, with 17 bases in between. DNA of the CDR3: TGCGCCAGCAGGACAAGGGACTTTTCAAATACGCAGTATTTT. Encoded protein: CASRTRDFSNTQYF.

In its sample, this clonotype was seen a few times. This chain uses TRBV12-3 or TRBV12-4 with TRBJ1-6; D is unresolved. The CDR3 contains 13 residues. Trimming left V 5 bases short and J 8 bases short, with 10 bases between. The CDR3 sequence: CASSPEFDSPLHF. The CDR3 nucleotides read TGTGCCAGCAGTCCCGAGTTCGATTCACCCCTCCACTTT.

This clonotype was detected a few times. This chain connects TRBV11-2 to TRBJ1-4, with TRBD1 matching over 7 bases. Germline assignment: CDR1 SGHAT and CDR2 FQNNGV. The CDR3 has 16 residues. The ends lost 1 base at V and 6 bases at J; junction bases unmatched: 8. CDR3 coding DNA: TGTGCCAGCAGCTTAGCAGGGGGACTCGGGGATGAAAAACTGTTTTTT. Protein sequence: CASSLAGGLGDEKLFF.

Ten or more counts support this clonotype. The rearrangement links TRBV19 to TRBJ1-6, with D unresolved. Germline V gives CDR1 LNHDA, CDR2 SQIVND (reference sequence). The germline V and J ends were trimmed by 3 bases and 9 bases, with 9 bases remaining between them. The CDR3 extends over 13 amino acids. DNA for the CDR3: TGTGCCAGTAGTATCTGGGAGAGTTCACCCCTCCACTTT. It is translated as CASSIWESSPLHF.

In its sample, this clonotype was seen many times. The chain joins TRBV7-8 to TRBJ2-3; D possibly matches TRBD1 or TRBD2 (6 bases each). With 1 base removed from V and 5 bases from J, the gap between germline ends came to 16 bases. The CDR3 contains 16 residues. CDR1 and CDR2 from the germline V gene are SGHVS and FQNEAQ. CDR3 protein: CASSLDPGARIDTQYF. In DNA form, the CDR3 reads TGTGCCAGCAGCTTAGACCCGGGGGCGAGGATAGATACGCAGTATTTT.

As for this clonotype: This may stem from a read error, because a much larger clone lies one nucleotide away. The chain uses TRBV9 and TRBJ1-3; D not certain. CDR3 length equals 15 residues. Germline CDR1 reads SGDLS; CDR2 reads YYNGEE. The CDR3 here is CASSEAQFSGDTIYF. The CDR3 DNA sequence: TGTGCCAGCAGCGAGGCACAGTTCTCTGGAGACACCATATATTTT.

V and J are TRBV30 and TRBJ2-7, with TRBD1 matching 7 bases. Trimming removed 5 bases from V and 0 bases from J; junction bases left unmatched: 4. The germline V gene encodes CDR1 GTSNPN and CDR2 SVGIG (reference sequence). This CDR3 region has 13 residues. Written as DNA, the CDR3 is TGTGCCTGGGAACGACAGGGCTCCTACGAGCAGTACTTC. Amino acids: CAWERQGSYEQYF.

This clonotype was detected a few times. The chain uses TRBV28 and TRBJ2-3, with D tentatively TRBD1 or TRBD2 (7 bases each). The CDR3 has 19 amino acids. Trimming took off 5 bases at V and 3 bases at J, with 27 bases between the two ends. Germline-derived CDR1 and CDR2 are MDHEN and SYDVKM. The DNA for the CDR3 is TGTGCCAGCAGTCTCCCAGGGGGGACTAACGATGACGCTACAGATACGCAGTATTTT. Protein: CASSLPGGTNDDATDTQYF.

The rearrangement joins TRBV10-3 to TRBJ2-5, with D unresolved. The germline V and J ends were trimmed by 6 bases and 5 bases, with 16 bases remaining between them. This CDR3 region has 14 residues. The germline CDR1 and CDR2 sequences are ENHRY and SYGVKD. CDR3 nucleotides: TGTGCCATCAGCGGACCTGGGATCGAGGAGACCCAGTACTTC. This encodes CAISGPGIEETQYF.

This clonotype was found many times. V gene TRBV24-1 combines with J gene TRBJ2-1, with 7 bases that match TRBD1. This CDR3 contains 16 residues. Germline-derived CDR1 and CDR2 are KGHDR and SFDVKD. V was pared by 0 bases and J by 4 bases, with 5 bases of the junction left unmatched. This CDR3 is CATSDLPQGPYNEQFF. CDR3 in DNA: TGTGCCACCAGTGATTTGCCACAGGGGCCATACAATGAGCAGTTCTTC.

Remarks on this clonotype: The junction departs from the called germline gene at one end, perhaps through a read error. The chain links TRBV4-3 to TRBJ2-3; D is tentatively TRBD1 or TRBD2 (5 bases each). Per the germline V gene, CDR1 is LGHNA and CDR2 is YSLEER. The CDR3 is 15 residues long. CDR3 coding DNA: TGCGCCCGCAGCCCGACATCGGGGCCCACAGATACGCAGTATTTT. It encodes CARSPTSGPTDTQYF.

With regard to this clonotype: This could be a read error, since a much larger clone is one nucleotide away. The V and J genes are TRBV12-3 or TRBV12-4 and TRBJ2-3; D remains unclear. This CDR3 comprises 14 residues. V gave up 5 bases and J gave up 1 base, with 10 bases separating them. The CDR3 sequence: CASSPPERTDTQYF. DNA for the CDR3: TGTGCCAGCAGTCCCCCGGAACGCACAGATACGCAGTATTTT.

This clonotype was counted a few times. This may be a read error, as it is one base from a much larger clone. This chain uses TRBV29-1 with TRBJ1-5, with D perhaps matching TRBD1 (5 bases). The ends were cut back, 7 bases at V and 6 bases at J, with 13 bases in the middle. This CDR3 has 12 amino acids. Germline CDR1 reads SQVTM; CDR2 reads ANQGSEA. CDR3 nucleotides: TGCAGCGCGGGGGAAGCGAGTCAGCCCCAGCATTTT. Its translation is CSAGEASQPQHF.

This clonotype came up many times. The chain joins TRBV7-3 to TRBJ2-4; D is perhaps TRBD2 (5 bases). The V gene's germline CDR1 is SGHTA and CDR2 FQGTGA. CDR3 size: 15 residues. V shed 4 bases and J shed 0 bases, with 10 bases lying between them. The chain's CDR3 is CASSWTAIAKNIQYF. DNA of the CDR3: TGTGCCAGCAGCTGGACTGCCATAGCCAAAAACATTCAGTACTTC. The whole variable domain, remainder taken from reference TRBV7-3 and TRBJ2-4, is GAGVSQTPSNKVTEKGKYVELRCDPISGHTALYWYRQSLGQGPEFLIYFQGTGAADDSGLPNDRFFAVRPEGSVSTLKIQRTERGDSAVYLCASSWTAIAKNIQYFGAGTRLSVL.

There are many counts of this clonotype. The chain uses TRBV4-3 and TRBJ2-7, with D maybe TRBD2 (5 bases). Germline V lookup: CDR1 LGHNA, CDR2 YSLEER. The ends were cut back, 0 bases at V and 7 bases at J, with 16 bases in the middle. The CDR3 sequence is 15 residues long. The CDR3 DNA reads as TGCGCCAGCAGCCAAGATGGTGGTGCGGGCCAGGAGCAGTACTTC. Translated: CASSQDGGAGQEQYF.

J is TRBJ2-5 and V is TRBV12-3 or TRBV12-4, with 9 bases fitting TRBD2. After removal of 1 base from V and 1 base from J, the junction contained 1 base not matched to a gene. The CDR3 sequence is 15 residues long. CDR3 DNA sequence: TGTGCCAGCAGTTTAGGCGGGGGGGTCCAAGAGACCCAGTACTTC. Translation: CASSLGGGVQETQYF.

For this clonotype: A much larger clone differs by one base, so this may be a read error. V is TRBV7-6 and J is TRBJ1-6, with D unresolved. The CDR3 is made up of 14 amino acids. Germline CDR1 and CDR2: SGHVS and FNYEAQ. CDR3 loop: CAGSLAGDNSPLHF. CDR3 bases: TGTGCCGGCAGCTTAGCCGGGGATAATTCACCCCTCCACTTT. The full variable domain, in which reference TRBV7-6 and TRBJ1-6 provide the parts outside the CDR3, is GAGVSQSPRYKVTKRGQDVALRCDPISGHVSLYWYRQALGQGPEFLTYFNYEAQQDKSGLPNDRFSAERPEGSISTLTIQRTEQRDSAMYRCAGSLAGDNSPLHFGNGTRLTVT.

The table lists this clonotype with a few counts. The chain is built from TRBV5-6 and TRBJ1-5; perhaps TRBD1 as D (5 bases). The germline V gene has CDR1 SGHDT and CDR2 YYEEEE. This CDR3 is built from 17 residues. The V end lost 2 bases, the J end lost 0 bases, and 15 bases lay between the germline ends. The CDR3 region is CASSFGQGPYSNQPQHF. The CDR3 bases are TGTGCCAGCAGCTTCGGACAAGGACCATATAGCAATCAGCCCCAGCATTTT. The variable domain in full, completed from reference TRBV5-6 and TRBJ1-5, reads DAGVTQSPTHLIKTRGQQVTLRCSPKSGHDTVSWYQQALGQGPQFIFQYYEEEERQRGNFPDRFSGHQFPNYSSELNVNALLLGDSALYLCASSFGQGPYSNQPQHFGDGTRLSIL.